The rows below give T cell receptor beta chains drawn from one sample of a study of blood T cell repertoires in COVID-19. Sequenced by immunoSEQ multiplex PCR; TCRdb stores in-frame clones only, minus some. This table has about 70,000 clones, roughly 89% appearing once. The sample was peripheral blood. The receptors here all came from a man between 60 and 70 years old with acute or convalescent COVID-19. CDR3s include the opening cysteine and the closing phenylalanine or tryptophan. D genes are given only for firm matches. Clone size is given for some rows only: seen once, a few or many times, or a class if the clone is expanded.

>-|TRBJ1-1|14|-|TRBV6-6
TGTGCCAGCAGTTCTTGGCAGGGCGACACTGAAGCTTTCTTT
CASSSWQGDTEAFF
>-|TRBJ1-4|15|-|TRBV5-4
TGTGCCAGCAGCCGCCAGACAGTGGAGAATGAAAAACTGTTTTTT
CASSRQTVENEKLFF
>-|TRBJ1-4|16|TRBD1|TRBV7-9
TGTGCCAGCAGCCACCCGGGACAGGGGCGGTATGAAAAACTGTTTTTT
CASSHPGQGRYEKLFF
>-|TRBJ1-5|14|-|TRBV9
TGTGCCAGCAGCGCAGCAGGGGCGTATCAGCCCCAGCATTTT
CASSAAGAYQPQHF
>-|TRBJ1-5|17|-|TRBV7-9
TGTGCCAGCAGCTTAGCGCAAGGGGAGGGAAGCAATCAGCCCCAGCATTTT
CASSLAQGEGSNQPQHF
>-|TRBJ2-3|16|TRBD2|TRBV4-1
TGCGCCAGCAGCCAAGACGGGGGGGACAGCACAGATACGCAGTATTTT
CASSQDGGDSTDTQYF
>-|TRBJ1-3|16|-|TRBV5-1
TGCGCCAGCAGCTTGGAGAGCGGGGGCTTTGGAAACACCATATATTTT
CASSLESGGFGNTIYF
>-|TRBJ1-2|15|-|TRBV10-3
TGTGCCAGCAGACCCCGGGACATCAACGGTCGAGGCTACACCTTC
CASRPRDINGRGYTF
>-|TRBJ2-7|13|TRBD1|TRBV19
TGTGCCAGTTCCGGGACAGGTAGATACGAGCAGTACTTC
CASSGTGRYEQYF
>-|TRBJ1-1|14|-|TRBV10-3
TGTGCCATCAGAGAGGACACCCAGAACACTGAAGCTTTCTTT
CAIREDTQNTEAFF
>-|TRBJ2-3|16|-|TRBV7-9
TGTGCCAGCAGCTTAGGGTGGGCCGCTAGCACAGATACGCAGTATTTT
CASSLGWAASTDTQYF
>-|TRBJ1-1|17|-|TRBV29-1
TGCAGCGTTGTGCCGCGGGGGGTCTCTACCAAGAACACTGAAGCTTTCTTT
CSVVPRGVSTKNTEAFF
>-|TRBJ1-5|15|TRBD1|TRBV6-5
TGTGCCAGCAGTTGGACAGGGGAGAACAATCAGCCCCAGCATTTT
CASSWTGENNQPQHF
>-|TRBJ1-5|14|TRBD1|TRBV6-5
TGTGCCAGCAGTTCCGACAGGGCAAGTCGGCCCCAGCATTTT
CASSSDRASRPQHF
>few|TRBJ2-1|13|-|TRBV10-3
TGTGCCATCAGTGAGTCGTACGGCAATGAGCAGTTCTTC
CAISESYGNEQFF
>once|TRBJ1-4|15|-|TRBV5-1
TGCGCCAGCAGCTTGACCCGAGCAACTAATGAAAAACTGTTTTTT
CASSLTRATNEKLFF